These 4 T cell receptor beta chains were sequenced from one sample in a study of T-cell reconstitution after alpha-beta-depleted transplantation in children. Preparing the TCRbeta library involved the use of unique molecular identifiers. MiXCR, run by TCRdb on the PCR reads, gives a single entry per CDR3 protein. The data contain fewer than 700,000 distinct CDR3 sequences, 20% to 25% of them seen just once; the ten biggest clones take up around an eighth. The starting material was PBMCs, mostly from graft donor cells, obtained 360 days after TCRalphabeta/CD19-depleted stem cell transplant. The receptors originated from a boy under three years old who had a stem cell transplant for acute myeloid leukemia, so the T cells may come from the graft donor.

This clonotype has more than one count but fewer than ten. The J gene is TRBJ1-1, the V gene TRBV6-6; no definite D call. V lost 1 base and J 8 bases, leaving 8 bases between the germline ends. The CDR3 sequence is 12 residues long. CDR1 is MNHNY and CDR2 is SVGAGI in the germline V gene (reference sequence). CDR3 residues: CASSYWASEAFF. The CDR3 nucleotides read TGTGCCAGCAGTTACTGGGCCAGCGAAGCTTTCTTT.

This clonotype was recorded at least ten times. The chain couples TRBV29-1 to TRBJ1-2, with TRBD1 as a possible D gene (6 bases). Germline values: CDR1 SQVTM, CDR2 ANQGSEA. There are 14 residues in the CDR3. The germline V and J ends were trimmed by 3 bases and 0 bases, with 11 bases remaining between them. The CDR3 sequence: CSVEVQGSNYGYTF. For the CDR3, the DNA is TGCAGCGTTGAGGTACAGGGATCTAACTATGGCTACACCTTC.

This clonotype was picked up a small number of times. This chain connects TRBV7-2 to TRBJ2-7; no clear D gene. V lost 1 base and J lost 7, with 11 bases in between. This CDR3 spans 13 amino acids. Germline CDR1 SGHTA, CDR2 FQGNSA. CDR3 bases: TGTGCCAGCAGCTTAGTCCCCAGGATAGAGCAGTACTTC. It translates to CASSLVPRIEQYF.

This clonotype has a handful of counts. The chain uses TRBV5-1 and TRBJ2-1; D is ambiguous. The CDR3 is 14 amino acids. Germline V gene sequence: CDR1 SGHRS, CDR2 YFSETQ. V gave up 6 bases and J gave up 2 bases, with 12 bases separating them. The CDR3, as DNA: TGCGCCAGCACGACCCTTCCTCCCTACAATGAGCAGTTCTTC. Translation gives CASTTLPPYNEQFF.